These 19 T cell receptor beta chains originate from one sample sequenced in a study of T cells after posttransplantation cyclophosphamide. The protocol was immunoSEQ multiplex PCR, while the TCRdb copy is restricted to in-frame clones and leaves out a portion. In the table there are roughly 810 clones, approximately 70% of which are singletons. The sequencing sample was made of memory CD8+ T cells sorted from blood. The receptors come from a woman aged 45-60 years in good health and a related stem cell transplant donor.

Remarks on this clone: The junction departs from the called germline gene at one end, perhaps through a read error. This sequence joins TRBV7-9 and TRBJ2-2; TRBD2 aligns across 10 bases. This CDR3 region has 15 residues. CDR1 is SEHNR and CDR2 is FQNEAQ in the germline V gene (reference sequence). Here the CDR3 reads CASSVAGGNTGELFF. CDR3 nucleotide sequence: TGTGCCAGCAGCGTAGCGGGAGGAAACACCGGGGAGCTGTTTTTT.

In this sample, this clone turned up a few times. This sequence joins TRBV27 and TRBJ2-1; no definite D call. Trimming cost V 5 bases and J 2 bases, with 10 bases left between them. In germline, CDR1 is MNHEY, CDR2 SMNVEV (reference sequence). The CDR3 has 14 residues. This CDR3 is CASSTGVAYNEQFF. CDR3 in DNA: TGTGCCAGCAGTACGGGTGTCGCCTACAATGAGCAGTTCTTC.

This chain connects TRBV9 to TRBJ2-1; D perhaps matches TRBD2 (6 bases). The germline CDR1 and CDR2 sequences are SGDLS and YYNGEE. The ends were cut back, 4 bases at V and 8 bases at J, with 19 bases in the middle. This CDR3 has 15 amino acids. The CDR3 sequence is CASSYSGSWGDEQFF. CDR3 DNA: TGTGCCAGCAGCTATAGCGGCTCCTGGGGGGATGAGCAGTTCTTC.

The V and J genes are TRBV29-1 and TRBJ2-7, with 9 bases fitting TRBD2. From germline, CDR1 is SQVTM and CDR2 ANQGSEA. V dropped 4 bases and J dropped 4; count of bases not matched to a gene: 17. There are 17 residues in the CDR3. The CDR3 here is CSVGAQTSGLRGYEQYF. The DNA for the CDR3 is TGCAGCGTTGGAGCCCAAACTAGCGGGCTTAGAGGGTACGAGCAGTACTTC.

The V and J genes are TRBV19 and TRBJ2-2, with D possibly TRBD1 on 6 matching bases. Trimming pared 5 bases from V and 4 bases from J, leaving 11 bases between. Germline loops: CDR1 LNHDA, CDR2 SQIVND (reference sequence). This CDR3 spans 14 amino acids. The chain's CDR3 is CASSPDRITGELFF. The CDR3 bases are TGTGCCAGTAGTCCAGACAGGATCACCGGGGAGCTGTTTTTT.

The chain employs TRBV6-5 and TRBJ2-1; D remains unclear. Germline CDR1 and CDR2: MNHEY and SVGAGI. CDR3 length: 13 residues. V lost 7 bases, J lost 5 bases, and 12 bases lay in between. The chain's CDR3 is CASKERGHNEQFF. The CDR3 coding sequence is TGTGCCAGCAAGGAGCGCGGCCACAATGAGCAGTTCTTC.

CDR3 nucleotides: TGTGCCTGGAGTCCCCGGACAGGGGGGGAAATGAAGACCCAGTACTTC. Its protein product is CAWSPRTGGEMKTQYF. V gene TRBV30 combines with J gene TRBJ2-5, with 10 nucleotides matching TRBD1. Germline-derived CDR1 and CDR2 are GTSNPN and SVGIG (reference sequence). The CDR3 length is 16 residues. V dropped 2 bases and J dropped 6; count of bases not matched to a gene: 12. The full variable domain, with the rest looked up from reference TRBV30 and TRBJ2-5, is SQTIHQWPATLVQPVGSPLSLECTVEGTSNPNLYWYRQAAGRGLQLLFYSVGIGQISSEVPQNLSASRPQDRQFILSSKKLLLSDSGFYLCAWSPRTGGEMKTQYFGPGTRLLVL.

There are a few counts of this clone. J is TRBJ2-1 and V is TRBV19; the D gene is possibly TRBD2 (5 bases). Trimming left V 5 bases short and J 7 bases short, with 15 bases between. The germline V gene encodes CDR1 LNHDA and CDR2 SQIVND (reference sequence). There are 14 residues in the CDR3. CDR3 nucleotides: TGTGCCAGTAGTCTCGGACTTAGCGTGAATGAGCAGTTCTTC. Residues: CASSLGLSVNEQFF.

The chain couples TRBV9 to TRBJ2-1; 10 nucleotides agree with TRBD2. Trimming removed 4 bases from V and 2 bases from J; junction bases left unmatched: 9. Germline V lookup: CDR1 SGDLS, CDR2 YYNGEE. This CDR3 is 17 amino acids long. The CDR3 bases are TGTGCCAGCAGCCCAAGGGCTAGCGGGAGAGCCTACAATGAGCAGTTCTTC. This translates into CASSPRASGRAYNEQFF.

The V and J genes are TRBV9 and TRBJ2-5; 8 positions match TRBD1. V dropped 1 base and J dropped 2; count of bases not matched to a gene: 7. The CDR3 has 16 residues. Germline CDR1 and CDR2: SGDLS and YYNGEE. The CDR3 reads CASSVFSGGGQETQYF. CDR3 DNA: TGTGCCAGCAGCGTATTCTCAGGGGGCGGACAAGAGACCCAGTACTTC.

The chain recombines TRBV7-9 with TRBJ2-7; 14 bases are a match to TRBD2. The V and J ends lost 4 bases and 3 bases, in that order; junction bases with no gene match: 11. This CDR3 has 18 residues. Germline CDR1 reads SEHNR; CDR2 reads FQNEAQ (reference sequence). For the CDR3, the DNA is TGTGCCAGCAGCTCCACCGGGACTAGCGGGAGTTTTGGCTACGAGCAGTACTTC. This translates into CASSSTGTSGSFGYEQYF.

This clone was observed once. The rearrangement links TRBV28 to TRBJ1-1, with 8 bases that match TRBD1. CDR1 MDHEN and CDR2 SYDVKM come from the germline V gene. The CDR3 runs 15 residues. V lost 5 bases to trimming and J lost 4 bases; unmatched junction nucleotides: 9. CDR3 sequence reads: CASSPRQGLVTEAFF. The CDR3 nucleotides read TGTGCCAGCAGTCCCCGACAGGGGCTGGTCACTGAAGCTTTCTTT. Looking up the rest from reference TRBV28 and TRBJ1-1 gives the full variable domain: DVKVTQSSRYLVKRTGEKVFLECVQDMDHENMFWYRQDPGLGLRLIYFSYDVKMKEKGDIPEGYSVSREKKERFSLILESASTNQTSMYLCASSPRQGLVTEAFFGQGTRLTVV.

V gene TRBV28 combines with J gene TRBJ1-1, with 11 bases lining up with TRBD1. The germline V gene encodes CDR1 MDHEN and CDR2 SYDVKM. The CDR3 sequence is 15 residues long. V gave up 3 bases and J gave up 6 bases; unmatched junction bases: 6. CDR3 bases: TGTGCCAGCAGTTTTTCGGGACAGGGGGTTGCTGAAGCTTTCTTT. This codes for CASSFSGQGVAEAFF.

The CDR3 loop is CASSPGTSGIFYEQYF. DNA of the CDR3: TGTGCCAGCAGTCCAGGGACTAGCGGGATCTTCTACGAGCAGTACTTC. V gene TRBV28 combines with J gene TRBJ2-7; 13 nucleotides match TRBD2. Per the germline V gene, CDR1 is MDHEN and CDR2 is SYDVKM. CDR3 size: 16 residues. With V trimmed by 5 bases and J by 3 bases, 7 bases remained unmatched.

This clone showed up just a few times. CDR3 bases: TGTGCCAGCAGCTGGGACACTAACTATGGCTACACCTTC. Translating it yields CASSWDTNYGYTF. V and J are TRBV7-2 and TRBJ1-2; TRBD1 might be the D (6 bases). This CDR3 region has 13 residues. The germline gives CDR1 SGHTA, CDR2 FQGNSA. V was pared by 4 bases and J by 0 bases, with 6 bases between.

V and J are TRBV9 and TRBJ2-3, with D possibly matching TRBD2 (6 bases). V lost 3 bases and J 8 bases, leaving 22 bases between the germline ends. The CDR3 extends over 16 amino acids. Germline lookup yields CDR1 SGDLS and CDR2 YYNGEE. CDR3 loop: CASSELAWGLTATQYF. The CDR3 nucleotides are TGTGCCAGCAGCGAACTCGCCTGGGGACTGACGGCTACGCAGTATTTT.

The chain couples TRBV23-1 to TRBJ1-1; TRBD1 might be the D (5 bases). TRBV23-1 is reported as an ORF; its role is uncertain. This CDR3 comprises 20 residues. Between the trimmed V and J ends, which lost 0 bases and 4 bases, there was a span of 27 bases. This chain's CDR3 is CASSQSGVRRGPIGGTEAFF. In DNA, the CDR3 is TGCGCCAGCAGTCAATCCGGGGTTCGGAGGGGTCCTATCGGGGGCACTGAAGCTTTCTTT.

The chain uses TRBV18 and TRBJ2-1; 10 nucleotides match TRBD2. The CDR3 sequence is 19 residues long. Trimming took 1 base from V and 0 from J; bases not matched to a gene: 9. CDR1 KGHSH and CDR2 LQKENI come from the germline V gene. CDR3 in amino acids: CASSPRGLATTVSYNEQFF. In nucleotides, the CDR3 is TGTGCCAGCTCACCACGGGGACTAGCGACGACCGTCTCCTACAATGAGCAGTTCTTC.

This chain connects TRBV5-6 to TRBJ2-2; weak D call: TRBD2 (6 bases). Trimming took 4 bases from V and 6 from J, leaving 25 bases between them. Germline CDR1 is SGHDT and CDR2 is YYEEEE. The CDR3 has 18 amino acids. The CDR3 region has the DNA TGTGCCAGCAGCCCAAGAGTTGGGGGGAGGAGATGGTCCGGGGAGCTGTTTTTT. Translated: CASSPRVGGRRWSGELFF.